The T cell receptor (beta chain) described here comes from a study of T-cell reconstitution after alpha-beta-depleted transplantation in children. This CDR3 has 14 amino acids. Germline CDR1 KGHSH, CDR2 LQKENI. V was clipped by 2 bases and J by 5 bases; unmatched bases: 3. Researchers prepared the TCRbeta library using unique molecular identifiers, the study reports. Each CDR3 protein gets one entry after TCRdb re-called the PCR reads with MiXCR. The top ten clones hold approximately 3% of a sample with about 540,000 distinct CDR3 sequences, around 20% of them seen once. The chain is built from TRBV18 and TRBJ2-7; 10 bases align to TRBD1. This material consisted of PBMCs from the stem cell graft donor, taken from the stem cell graft. The receptor's source is a human donor who donated a stem cell graft to a child with acute lymphoblastic leukemia. CDR3 loop: CASSPDRGLDEQYF. CDR3 bases: TGTGCCAGCTCACCAGACAGGGGGCTTGACGAGCAGTACTTC.